These 13 T cell receptor beta chains were sequenced from one sample in a study of shared clonotypes between healthy human individuals. TCRdb keeps only in-frame clones here, not all; method: immunoSEQ multiplex PCR. The repertoire holds 1,100,000 or so clones, with around 82% as singletons. The sequenced sample was memory CD4+ T cells from PBMCs. Subset reported: CD45RA-negative fraction. These receptors were obtained from a man younger than 35 in good health. Some clones in this sample may be carry-over from other donors' samples.

This CDR3 reads CASSEGVLETQYF. In nucleotides, the CDR3 is TGTGCCAGCAGCGAAGGTGTTTTGGAGACCCAGTACTTC. V usage is TRBV7-3 and J usage is TRBJ2-5; D ambiguous. The CDR3 is 13 residues long. Germline loops: CDR1 SGHTA, CDR2 FQGTGA. Trimming cost V 5 bases and J 5 bases, with 12 bases left between them.

This clone was recorded only once. This is likely a read error, given that the CDR3 carries no conserved phenylalanine or tryptophan at its end. The V call is TRBV29-1, the J call TRBJ2-7, with 9 bases lining up with TRBD1. Germline V CDR1 and CDR2: SQVTM, ANQGSEA. V was pared by 6 bases and J by 4 bases, with 7 bases of the junction left unmatched. This CDR3 comprises 13 residues. CDR3 residues: CSVGGQGVYEQYL. DNA for the CDR3: TGCAGCGTGGGGGGACAGGGCGTATACGAGCAGTACCTC.

The CDR3 sequence: CASSSYLADSTDTQYF. The CDR3 bases are TGTGCCAGCAGTTCTTATCTAGCGGATAGCACAGATACGCAGTATTTT. The chain has TRBV28 and TRBJ2-3; 7 nucleotides line up with TRBD2. Germline V gives CDR1 MDHEN, CDR2 SYDVKM. Trimming took 4 bases from V and 0 from J; bases not matched to a gene: 7. This CDR3 contains 16 residues.

The chain uses TRBV18 and TRBJ1-1, with TRBD1 matching over 9 bases. Looked up from germline, CDR1 is KGHSH and CDR2 is LQKENI. The CDR3 runs to 16 residues. After removal of 4 bases from V and 5 bases from J, the junction contained 11 bases not matched to a gene. The CDR3, as DNA: TGTGCCAGCTCACTGAGATATGGGGACAGGGTAACTGAAGCTTTCTTT. Protein: CASSLRYGDRVTEAFF.

The chain is built from TRBV5-4 and TRBJ2-4, with a weak D call TRBD2 (5 bases). The CDR3 contains 14 residues. Trimming removed 5 bases at V and 0 bases at J, with 9 bases between. In germline, CDR1 is SGHNT, CDR2 YYREEE (reference sequence). The CDR3 DNA reads TGTGCCAGCAGTCCCGGGATAGCCAAAAACATTCAGTACTTC. Protein: CASSPGIAKNIQYF.

The chain uses TRBV11-1 and TRBJ2-5, with D perhaps given as TRBD1 or TRBD2 (5 bases each). Trimming pared 4 bases from V and 4 bases from J, leaving 10 bases between. This CDR3 has 13 residues. In germline, CDR1 is SGHAT, CDR2 FQDESV (reference sequence). The CDR3 loop reads CASSSGPRETQYF. In DNA, the CDR3 is TGTGCCAGCAGCTCGGGACCGAGAGAGACCCAGTACTTC.

This chain uses TRBV6-6 with TRBJ2-5; 10 bases line up with TRBD1. The tail of the sequence fits TRBJ2-7 better, so the J call may be wrong. Looked up from germline, CDR1 is MNHNY and CDR2 is SVGAGI (reference sequence). The CDR3 has 14 residues. CDR3 DNA sequence: TGTGCCGTAGCGGATTCCGGGACAGGGGACGAGCAGTACTTC. It is translated as CAVADSGTGDEQYF.

V gene TRBV7-6 combines with J gene TRBJ2-3, with a possible D match to TRBD2 (5 bases). The CDR3 is made up of 15 amino acids. From germline, CDR1 is SGHVS and CDR2 FNYEAQ. The V end lost 5 bases, the J end lost 0 bases, and 12 bases lay between the germline ends. This CDR3 reads CASSPAVSSTDTQYF. In DNA form, the CDR3 reads TGTGCCAGCAGCCCAGCGGTCTCTAGCACAGATACGCAGTATTTT.

The chain carries TRBV2 and TRBJ2-3, with 11 bases fitting TRBD1. After removal of 6 bases from V and 5 bases from J, the junction contained 4 bases not matched to a gene. CDR3 length: 14 residues. Germline-derived CDR1 and CDR2 are SNHLY and FYNNEI. The CDR3 nucleotides read TGTGCCAGCAGGGGGACAGGGGGAGGAGATACGCAGTATTTT. Amino acids: CASRGTGGGDTQYF.

In DNA form, the CDR3 reads TGTGCCAGCAGCCGCGAGGGACAGGGGGCGTTCAATGAGCAGTTCTTC. Its protein product is CASSREGQGAFNEQFF. V is TRBV7-3 and J is TRBJ2-1; 12 nucleotides match TRBD1. In germline, CDR1 is SGHTA, CDR2 FQGTGA. Trimming took 5 bases from V and 6 from J; bases not matched to a gene: 8. This CDR3 region has 16 residues.

The V and J genes are TRBV7-8 and TRBJ2-7, with 9 bases matching TRBD2. CDR3 length: 17 amino acids. The J segment lost 2 bases and the V segment lost 5 bases, leaving 13 bases of the junction unmatched. The V gene's germline CDR1 is SGHVS and CDR2 FQNEAQ. The CDR3 sequence is CASSSITLSGSPYEQYF. CDR3 nucleotides: TGTGCCAGCAGCAGTATTACTCTTAGCGGGAGTCCCTACGAGCAGTACTTC. The full variable domain, its missing parts supplied by reference TRBV7-8 and TRBJ2-7, is GAGVSQSPRYKVAKRGQDVALRCDPISGHVSLFWYQQALGQGPEFLTYFQNEAQLDKSGLPSDRFFAERPEGSVSTLKIQRTQQEDSAVYLCASSSITLSGSPYEQYFGPGTRLTVT.

The gene calls are TRBV15 and TRBJ1-5; 11 nucleotides line up with TRBD1. J lost 2 bases, V lost 1 base, and 10 bases had no gene match. Germline-derived CDR1 and CDR2 are LNHNV and YYDKDF (reference sequence). There are 19 residues in the CDR3. The CDR3 sequence: CATSRGAGTGGPGNQPQHF. In DNA, the CDR3 is TGTGCCACCAGCAGAGGCGCCGGGACAGGGGGACCGGGCAATCAGCCCCAGCATTTT. Together with reference TRBV15 and TRBJ1-5, the CDR3 gives the full variable domain: DAMVIQNPRYQVTQFGKPVTLSCSQTLNHNVMYWYQQKSSQAPKLLFHYYDKDFNNEADTPDNFQSRRPNTSFCFLDIRSPGLGDTAMYLCATSRGAGTGGPGNQPQHFGDGTRLSIL.

This clone occurred once. V gene TRBV14 combines with J gene TRBJ2-5; 10 positions agree with TRBD1. Germline V gene data show CDR1 as SGHDN and CDR2 as FVKESK. This CDR3 has 15 amino acids. J was trimmed by 6 bases and V by 4 bases; bases with no gene match: 8. The CDR3 reads CASSPGTGVGKTQYF. DNA for the CDR3: TGTGCCAGCAGCCCCGGGACAGGGGTTGGAAAGACCCAGTACTTC.